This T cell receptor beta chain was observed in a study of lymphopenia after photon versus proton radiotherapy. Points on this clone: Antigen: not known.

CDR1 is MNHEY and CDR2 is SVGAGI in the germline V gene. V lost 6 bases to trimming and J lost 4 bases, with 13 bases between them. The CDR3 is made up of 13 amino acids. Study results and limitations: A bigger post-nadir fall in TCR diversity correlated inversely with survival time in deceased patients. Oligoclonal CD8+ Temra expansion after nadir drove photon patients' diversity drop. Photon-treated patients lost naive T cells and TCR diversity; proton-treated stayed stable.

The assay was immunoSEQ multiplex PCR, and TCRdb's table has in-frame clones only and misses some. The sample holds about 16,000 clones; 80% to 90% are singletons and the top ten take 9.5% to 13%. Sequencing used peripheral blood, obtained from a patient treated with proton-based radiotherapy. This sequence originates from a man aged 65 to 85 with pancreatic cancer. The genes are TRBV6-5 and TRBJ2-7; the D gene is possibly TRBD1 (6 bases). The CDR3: CASRGTGMYEQYF. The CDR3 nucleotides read TGTGCCAGCAGGGGTACAGGGATGTACGAGCAGTACTTC.